One sample yielded the 25 T cell receptor beta chains listed below, sequenced in a study of control samples from healthy donors and cancer patients. Using immunoSEQ multiplex PCR, the repertoire was profiled, and TCRdb retains in-frame clones only, with some absent. The data show 350,000 to 450,000 clones, 80% to 95% seen once. Sequencing input: PBMCs. These receptors were taken from a middle-aged man with head and neck cancer.

This chain links TRBV6-2 or TRBV6-3 with TRBJ1-2, with a tentative D call TRBD1 (5 bases). Germline V gene lookup returns CDR1 MNHEY and CDR2 SVGEGT. This CDR3 is built from 14 residues. Deletions cut 5 bases from V and 6 bases from J, with 16 bases between. In DNA, the CDR3 is TGTGCCAGCAGTCAGTCCACAGGATCTAATGGCTACACCTTC. This gives the protein CASSQSTGSNGYTF.

The V and J genes are TRBV5-1 and TRBJ1-1; TRBD1 aligns across 7 bases. The CDR3 has 15 residues. Germline V gene sequence: CDR1 SGHRS, CDR2 YFSETQ. J gave up 4 bases and V 3 bases, and 9 bases lay outside the gene matches. CDR3: CASSYPTGTGTEAFF. CDR3 in DNA: TGCGCCAGCAGCTACCCGACAGGGACGGGCACTGAAGCTTTCTTT.

The chain employs TRBV28 and TRBJ1-1, with D hard to call. The V gene's germline CDR1 is MDHEN and CDR2 SYDVKM. This CDR3 is built from 12 residues. V lost 4 bases to trimming and J lost 1 base, with 4 bases between them. The CDR3 DNA reads TGTGCCAGCAGTTACACGAACACTGAAGCTTTCTTT. Its protein product is CASSYTNTEAFF.

The gene calls are TRBV5-6 and TRBJ2-3; 7 bases agree with TRBD2. Germline lookup yields CDR1 SGHDT and CDR2 YYEEEE. The CDR3 covers 13 residues. The V segment lost 3 bases and the J segment 4 bases; nucleotides outside the gene matches: 2. CDR3 sequence reads: CASSWLAADTQYF. The CDR3 nucleotides are TGTGCCAGCAGCTGGCTAGCGGCAGATACGCAGTATTTT.

This sequence joins TRBV11-1 and TRBJ1-1; no clear D. The CDR3 contains 14 residues. V shed 0 bases and J shed 1 base, with 6 bases lying between them. Germline-derived CDR1 and CDR2 are SGHAT and FQDESV (reference sequence). The CDR3 region is CASSLAGRNTEAFF. In DNA form, the CDR3 reads TGTGCCAGCAGCTTAGCGGGCAGGAACACTGAAGCTTTCTTT.

CDR3 DNA sequence: TGTGCCAGCAGCCCCCACGGGACTAGCGGTTACAATGAGCAGTTCTTC. It is translated as CASSPHGTSGYNEQFF. This sequence joins TRBV4-2 and TRBJ2-1; 11 bases align to TRBD2. Trimming at V came to 4 bases and at J to 4 bases, leaving 6 bases not matched to a gene. CDR1 and CDR2 (germline): LGHNA, YNFKEQ. The CDR3 has 16 residues.

The J gene is TRBJ2-3, the V gene TRBV9; 14 bases match TRBD2. After removal of 4 bases from V and 0 bases from J, the junction contained 7 bases not matched to a gene. Germline V gene lookup returns CDR1 SGDLS and CDR2 YYNGEE. The CDR3 extends over 18 amino acids. CDR3 in amino acids: CASSNGLAGGTSTDTQYF. As DNA, the CDR3 is TGTGCCAGCAGCAACGGACTAGCGGGGGGAACTAGCACAGATACGCAGTATTTT. The full variable domain, completed using reference TRBV9 and TRBJ2-3, is DSGVTQTPKHLITATGQRVTLRCSPRSGDLSVYWYQQSLDQGLQFLIQYYNGEERAKGNILERFSAQQFPDLHSELNLSSLELGDSALYFCASSNGLAGGTSTDTQYFGPGTRLTVL.

The V gene is TRBV28, the J gene TRBJ1-1; D may be TRBD1 (5 bases). V lost 2 bases, J lost 0 bases, and 16 bases lay in between. The CDR3 is 17 residues long. Looked up from germline, CDR1 is MDHEN and CDR2 is SYDVKM. The CDR3 sequence: CASSLIRGRHVNTEAFF. In DNA form, the CDR3 reads TGTGCCAGCAGTTTAATAAGGGGCCGGCACGTGAACACTGAAGCTTTCTTT.

This chain connects TRBV6-5 to TRBJ1-2, with 8 bases identical to TRBD1. Germline loops: CDR1 MNHEY, CDR2 SVGAGI. CDR3 length equals 12 residues. In DNA form, the CDR3 reads TGTGCGGTCAGGGGGCAAGGCTATGGCTACACCTTC. This encodes CAVRGQGYGYTF.

V is TRBV5-1 and J is TRBJ2-4; D may be TRBD1 (7 bases). Germline loops: CDR1 SGHRS, CDR2 YFSETQ. V lost 5 bases to trimming and J lost 0 bases, with 18 bases between them. The CDR3 length is 17 residues. The CDR3 bases are TGCGCCAGCAGTTTAATTCAGGGGGGACTAGCCAAAAACATTCAGTACTTC. It translates to CASSLIQGGLAKNIQYF.

The rearrangement joins TRBV5-8 to TRBJ1-6; tentative D call: TRBD1 (5 bases). The V gene lost 4 bases and the J gene lost 3 bases, with 8 bases spanning the gap. The CDR3 length is 14 residues. From germline, CDR1 is SGHTS and CDR2 YDEGEE. The CDR3 loop reads CASSHGGYNSPLHF. DNA of the CDR3: TGTGCCAGCAGCCACGGGGGCTATAATTCACCCCTCCACTTT.

The rearrangement links TRBV11-2 to TRBJ2-1; D is perhaps TRBD1 (6 bases). The CDR3 runs to 13 residues. Germline V gene sequence: CDR1 SGHAT, CDR2 FQNNGV. Trimming took off 2 bases at V and 9 bases at J, with 11 bases between the two ends. The CDR3 DNA reads TGTGCCAGCAGCTTAAACAGGGCGGGTGAGCAGTTCTTC. Translating gives CASSLNRAGEQFF.

V usage is TRBV10-2 and J usage is TRBJ2-2; 8 nucleotides match TRBD1. The junction had 5 bases not matched to a gene; V was cut back by 7 bases and J by 1 base. Germline CDR1 is WSHSY and CDR2 is SAAADI. This CDR3 is built from 15 residues. In DNA form, the CDR3 reads TGCGCCAGCACCGGGACAGGCCTGAACACCGGGGAGCTGTTTTTT. Protein sequence: CASTGTGLNTGELFF.

This clone has only a few counts. This sequence joins TRBV5-4 and TRBJ1-3; D gene uncertain. Germline CDR1 is SGHNT and CDR2 is YYREEE (reference sequence). V lost 2 bases to trimming and J lost 1 base, with 10 bases between them. This CDR3 spans 15 amino acids. The CDR3 bases are TGTGCCAGCAGCTTACAGCGCTCGTCTGGAAACACCATATATTTT. It translates to CASSLQRSSGNTIYF.

V gene TRBV27 combines with J gene TRBJ2-3, with 14 bases identical to TRBD2. Germline V lookup: CDR1 MNHEY, CDR2 SMNVEV (reference sequence). The CDR3 is made up of 19 amino acids. J was trimmed by 1 base and V by 8 bases; bases with no gene match: 14. This chain's CDR3 is CASGQDGTSGRLGTDTQYF. CDR3 in DNA: TGTGCCAGCGGGCAGGACGGGACTAGCGGGAGACTCGGCACAGATACGCAGTATTTT.

V usage is TRBV12-2 and J usage is TRBJ2-2; the table's D call, TRBD2, has no DNA check behind it. TRBV12-2 corresponds to a pseudogene. The CDR3 runs 16 residues. This chain's CDR3 is CASRLPGPGNTGELFF. Written as DNA, the CDR3 is TGTGCAAGTCGCTTACCGGGTCCGGGGAACACCGGGGAGCTGTTTTTT.

CDR3 DNA: TGCGCCAGCGGCGGGAGTGGCACCGGGGAGCTGTTTTTT. This gives the protein CASGGSGTGELFF. The rearrangement joins TRBV10-1 to TRBJ2-2, with TRBD2 identical over 7 bases. Losses at the gene ends were 8 bases for V and 4 bases for J; bases not matched to a gene: 4. CDR1 is WNHNN, CDR2 SYGVQD, per germline (reference sequence). The CDR3 contains 13 residues.

The chain joins TRBV5-6 to TRBJ2-6; 10 nucleotides agree with TRBD1. CDR1 SGHDT and CDR2 YYEEEE come from the germline V gene. This CDR3 is built from 18 residues. V lost 3 bases and J lost 0; bases outside the gene matches: 6. In DNA form, the CDR3 reads TGTGCCAGCAGCTGGGGGACAGGGGACAGCTCTGGGGCCAACGTCCTGACTTTC. This codes for CASSWGTGDSSGANVLTF.

V is TRBV7-8 and J is TRBJ1-6, with a tentative D call TRBD1 (5 bases). This CDR3 contains 14 residues. CDR1 is SGHVS and CDR2 is FQNEAQ in the germline V gene. V lost 5 bases to trimming and J lost 7 bases, with 12 bases between them. The CDR3 bases are TGTGCCAGCAGCCCGCGGGACCAGAATTCACCCCTCCACTTT. This codes for CASSPRDQNSPLHF.

The chain uses TRBV7-8 and TRBJ2-1; TRBD1 aligns across 8 bases. The CDR3 extends over 16 amino acids. Germline values: CDR1 SGHVS, CDR2 FQNEAQ. V was clipped by 5 bases and J by 0 bases; unmatched bases: 6. The CDR3 spells CASSPGTGSSYNEQFF. In nucleotides, the CDR3 is TGTGCCAGCAGCCCAGGGACAGGAAGCTCCTACAATGAGCAGTTCTTC.

The rearrangement joins TRBV7-9 to TRBJ1-4; tentatively, D is TRBD1 (6 bases). The CDR3 runs to 14 residues. CDR1 is SEHNR, CDR2 FQNEAQ, per germline (reference sequence). Trimming took 4 bases from V and 8 from J, leaving 14 bases between them. The CDR3 DNA reads TGTGCCAGCAGCTCCACAGGGCTGGGGGAAAAACTGTTTTTT. Translation: CASSSTGLGEKLFF. The full variable domain, with the rest looked up from reference TRBV7-9 and TRBJ1-4, is DTGVSQNPRHKITKRGQNVTFRCDPISEHNRLYWYRQTLGQGPEFLTYFQNEAQLEKSRLLSDRFSAERPKGSFSTLEIQRTEQGDSAMYLCASSSTGLGEKLFFGSGTQLSVL.

The chain employs TRBV6-2 or TRBV6-3 and TRBJ2-7; TRBD1 matches 8 bases. The CDR3 spans 15 residues. With 0 bases clipped from V and 3 bases from J, the junction kept 4 bases outside the gene matches. Germline lookup yields CDR1 MNHEY and CDR2 SVGEGT. The CDR3 coding sequence is TGTGCCAGCAGTTACTCGCGACAGGGGATCTACGAGCAGTACTTC. This translates into CASSYSRQGIYEQYF.

The CDR3 bases are TGTGCCAGCAGTCTTCAGGGGGGCGAGCAGTTCTTC. Translated: CASSLQGGEQFF. J is TRBJ2-1 and V is TRBV28, with D tentatively TRBD1 (7 bases). Trimming took off 5 bases at V and 10 bases at J, with 12 bases between the two ends. Germline V gene data show CDR1 as MDHEN and CDR2 as SYDVKM. The CDR3 covers 12 residues. The full variable domain, with the rest looked up from reference TRBV28 and TRBJ2-1, is DVKVTQSSRYLVKRTGEKVFLECVQDMDHENMFWYRQDPGLGLRLIYFSYDVKMKEKGDIPEGYSVSREKKERFSLILESASTNQTSMYLCASSLQGGEQFFGPGTRLTVL.

The chain carries TRBV7-2 and TRBJ1-1; a possible D gene is TRBD1 (6 bases). V was trimmed by 7 bases and J by 3 bases, leaving 12 bases between them. This CDR3 spans 13 amino acids. CDR1 and CDR2 from the germline V gene are SGHTA and FQGNSA. In DNA, the CDR3 is TGTGCCAGCATCCGGACAGCCCACACTGAAGCTTTCTTT. It encodes CASIRTAHTEAFF.

The CDR3: CASSSSSGPPTDTQYF. CDR3 nucleotides: TGTGCCAGCAGCTCCTCCTCCGGGCCGCCCACAGATACGCAGTATTTT. The gene calls are TRBV7-3 and TRBJ2-3; no firm D call. Trimming cost V 4 bases and J 2 bases, with 16 bases left between them. The CDR3 is 16 residues long. Germline CDR1 and CDR2: SGHTA and FQGTGA.